These T cell receptor beta chains were read from a single sample in a study of vaccination and CD4 T cells after COVID-19. These TCRs are of unknown antigen specificity. Each CDR3 protein gets one entry after TCRdb re-called the PCR reads with MiXCR. The profile shows roughly 7,200 distinct CDR3 sequences, around 25% of them singletons. The source was CD4+ T cells from blood, cultured in vitro, collected after SARS-CoV-2 vaccination. The receptors originated from a human donor who had recovered from COVID-19. Both conserved end residues are part of each CDR3. Size values are once, few and many counts, or a class for expanded clones, and some rows have none.

few TRBJ2-1 TRBV6-1 CASRWTEGNEQFF
NA TRBJ2-1 TRBV6-1 CASSGGLERTYNEQFF
NA TRBJ2-7 TRBV28 CASRMDVSYEQYF
NA TRBJ1-2 TRBV6-5 CASSYAGENANYGYTF
few TRBJ2-7 TRBV27 CASSSLRGEVYEQYF
medium-sized TRBJ2-5 TRBV20-1 CSASGRSHRTQYF
NA TRBJ1-2 TRBV9 CASSVGGFVGGYTF
few TRBJ1-2 TRBV6-5 CASSYLQGNYGYTF
medium-sized TRBJ2-1 TRBV6-1 CASSRRGTGLNEQFF
medium-sized TRBJ2-5 TRBV7-9 CASSLSVNQETQYF
few TRBJ1-5 TRBV7-4 CASTRQSNQPQHF
NA TRBJ1-2 TRBV5-4 CASSLALDRVYGYTF
medium-sized TRBJ2-7 TRBV12-3/TRBV12-4 CASSLGRGRSYEQYF
medium-sized TRBJ2-1 TRBV7-9 CASSSLGGLALNEQFF
NA TRBJ2-7 TRBV5-1 CASSHGPRSGEQYF
once TRBJ1-2 TRBV5-4 CASSPRDVGYGYTF
few TRBJ2-2 TRBV28 CASSLGRNPTGELFF
NA TRBJ2-2 TRBV20-1 CSARDPLYAGGITGELFF
NA TRBJ1-2 TRBV2 CATDRDGGYTF
medium-sized TRBJ1-6 TRBV20-1 CSAKRTQGHNSPLHF
few TRBJ2-3 TRBV20-1 CSAPGLAGGPVGRYF
NA TRBJ1-1 TRBV15 CATSWGDRGATEAFF
few TRBJ2-7 TRBV18 CASSPRAPNYEQYF
medium-sized TRBJ2-5 TRBV15 CATSRAAGWGETQYF
few TRBJ1-2 TRBV7-6 CASSLEESWAGGNGYTF
NA TRBJ2-6 TRBV28 CASSSLRWGPSGANVLTF
medium-sized TRBJ1-5 TRBV6-1 CASTPRVAGDQPQHF
medium-sized TRBJ1-5 TRBV7-2 CASSPDYNQPQHF
medium-sized TRBJ1-2 TRBV7-2 CASSPVADYGYTF
few TRBJ2-7 TRBV19 CATWGTLRSSYEQYF
medium-sized TRBJ2-1 TRBV6-2/TRBV6-3 CASAGGARLYNEQFF
few TRBJ2-7 TRBV5-4 CASSLGNAYEQYF